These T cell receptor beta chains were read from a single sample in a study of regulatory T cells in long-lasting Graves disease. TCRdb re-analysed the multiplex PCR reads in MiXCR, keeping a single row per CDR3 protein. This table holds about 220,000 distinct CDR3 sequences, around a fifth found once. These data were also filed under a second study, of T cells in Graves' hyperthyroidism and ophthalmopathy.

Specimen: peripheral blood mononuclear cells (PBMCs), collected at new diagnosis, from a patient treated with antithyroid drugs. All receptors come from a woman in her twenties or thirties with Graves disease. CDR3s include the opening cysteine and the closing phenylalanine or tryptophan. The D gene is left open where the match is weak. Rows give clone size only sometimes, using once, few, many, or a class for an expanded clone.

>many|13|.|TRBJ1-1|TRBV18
TGTGCCAGCTCACCAACCCAGAACACTGAAGCTTTCTTT
CASSPTQNTEAFF
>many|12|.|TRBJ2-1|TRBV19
TGTGCCAGTAGTGCCCACAGGGATGAGCAGTTCTTC
CASSAHRDEQFF
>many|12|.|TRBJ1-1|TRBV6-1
TGTGCCAGCAGTGAAGGGATCGGGGAAGCTTTCTTT
CASSEGIGEAFF
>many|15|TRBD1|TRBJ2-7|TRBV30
TGTGCCTGGAGGGGCAGGGGGCGCGGTAGCTTCGAGCAGTACTTC
CAWRGRGRGSFEQYF
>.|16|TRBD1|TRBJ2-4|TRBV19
TGTGCCAGTAGTAGCCCGGGACAGGGGGATGGAAACATTCAGTACTTC
CASSSPGQGDGNIQYF
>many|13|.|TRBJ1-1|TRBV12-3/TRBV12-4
TGTGCCAGCAGTTTGATCTGGAACACTGAAGCTTTCTTT
CASSLIWNTEAFF
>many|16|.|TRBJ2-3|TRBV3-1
TGTGCCAGCACGAGGGGGGCGGGGTCGGGCACAGATACGCAGTATTTT
CASTRGAGSGTDTQYF
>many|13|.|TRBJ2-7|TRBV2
TGTGCCAGCAGTGGGACTCTTTCTTACGAGCAGTACTTC
CASSGTLSYEQYF
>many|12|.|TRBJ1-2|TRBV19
TGTGCCAGTAGTACTATGGGGTTTGGCTACACCTTC
CASSTMGFGYTF
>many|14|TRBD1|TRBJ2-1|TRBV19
TGTGCCAGTAGTCTACGGACAGGGGGCAATGAGCAGTTCTTC
CASSLRTGGNEQFF
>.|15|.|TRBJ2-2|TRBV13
TGTGCCAGCAGCCTGGACACCGCGAACACCGGGGAGCTGTTTTTT
CASSLDTANTGELFF
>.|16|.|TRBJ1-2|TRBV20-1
TGCAGTGCTAGTTCCCCGGGAGGGTCCGAGGGCTATGGCTACACCTTC
CSASSPGGSEGYGYTF
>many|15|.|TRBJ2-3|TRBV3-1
TGTGCCAGCAGCCAACAGGGTGCCAGCACAGATACGCAGTATTTT
CASSQQGASTDTQYF
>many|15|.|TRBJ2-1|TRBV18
TGTGCCAGCTCACCACCGGGCAGATCCTACAATGAGCAGTTCTTC
CASSPPGRSYNEQFF
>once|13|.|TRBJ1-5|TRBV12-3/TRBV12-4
TGTGCCAGCAGTTTCAACGGCAATCAGCCCCAGCATTTT
CASSFNGNQPQHF
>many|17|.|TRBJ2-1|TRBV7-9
TGTGCCAGCAGCGATAGTCGGCACAGGAGCTCCTACAATGAGCAGTTCTTC
CASSDSRHRSSYNEQFF